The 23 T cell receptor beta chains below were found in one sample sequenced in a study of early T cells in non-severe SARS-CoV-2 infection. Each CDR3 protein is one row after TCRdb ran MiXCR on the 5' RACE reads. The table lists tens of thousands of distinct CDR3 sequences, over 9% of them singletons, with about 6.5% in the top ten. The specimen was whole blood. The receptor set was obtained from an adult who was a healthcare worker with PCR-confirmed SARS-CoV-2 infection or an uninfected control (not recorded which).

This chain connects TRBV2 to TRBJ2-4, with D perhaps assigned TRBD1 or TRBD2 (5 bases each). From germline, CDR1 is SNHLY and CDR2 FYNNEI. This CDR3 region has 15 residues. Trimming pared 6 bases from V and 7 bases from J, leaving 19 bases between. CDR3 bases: TGTGCCAGCAGCCTCTCGGGGCCCCCTGGGAACATTCAGTACTTC. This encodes CASSLSGPPGNIQYF.

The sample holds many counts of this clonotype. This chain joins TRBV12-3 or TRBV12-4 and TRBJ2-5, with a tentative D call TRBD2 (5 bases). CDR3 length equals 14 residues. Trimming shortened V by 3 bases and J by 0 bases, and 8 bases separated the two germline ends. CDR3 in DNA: TGTGCCAGCAGTTTGCGCGGGTACCAAGAGACCCAGTACTTC. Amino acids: CASSLRGYQETQYF.

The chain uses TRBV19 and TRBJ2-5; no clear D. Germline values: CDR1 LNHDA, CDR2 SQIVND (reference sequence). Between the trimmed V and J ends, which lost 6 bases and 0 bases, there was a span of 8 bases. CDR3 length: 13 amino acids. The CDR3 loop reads CASSTVYQETQYF. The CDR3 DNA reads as TGTGCCAGTAGCACAGTGTACCAAGAGACCCAGTACTTC.

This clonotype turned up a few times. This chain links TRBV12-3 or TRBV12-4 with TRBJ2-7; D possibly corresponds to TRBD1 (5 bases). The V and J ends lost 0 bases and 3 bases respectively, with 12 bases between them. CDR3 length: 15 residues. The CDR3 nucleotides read TGTGCCAGCAGTTTAGCGGAGCCCGGACACTACGAGCAGTACTTC. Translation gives CASSLAEPGHYEQYF.

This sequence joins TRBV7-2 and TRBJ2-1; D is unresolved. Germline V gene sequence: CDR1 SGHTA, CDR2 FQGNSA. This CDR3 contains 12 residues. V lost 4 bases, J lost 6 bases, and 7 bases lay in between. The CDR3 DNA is TGTGCCAGCAGCTACCTGAGCAATGAGCAGTTCTTC. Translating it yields CASSYLSNEQFF.

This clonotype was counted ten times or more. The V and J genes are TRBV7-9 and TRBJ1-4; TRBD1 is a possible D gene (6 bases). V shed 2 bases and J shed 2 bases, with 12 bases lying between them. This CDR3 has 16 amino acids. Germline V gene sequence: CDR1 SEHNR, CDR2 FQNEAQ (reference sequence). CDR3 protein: CASSLPQGRTNEKLFF. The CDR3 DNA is TGTGCCAGCAGCTTACCCCAGGGGCGGACTAATGAAAAACTGTTTTTT.

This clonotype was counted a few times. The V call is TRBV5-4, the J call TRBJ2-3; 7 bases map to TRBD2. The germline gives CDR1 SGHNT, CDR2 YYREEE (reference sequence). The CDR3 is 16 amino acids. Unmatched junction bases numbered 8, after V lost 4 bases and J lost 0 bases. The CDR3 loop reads CASSSAHSGSTDTQYF. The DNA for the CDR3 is TGTGCCAGCAGCAGCGCTCATAGCGGGAGCACAGATACGCAGTATTTT.

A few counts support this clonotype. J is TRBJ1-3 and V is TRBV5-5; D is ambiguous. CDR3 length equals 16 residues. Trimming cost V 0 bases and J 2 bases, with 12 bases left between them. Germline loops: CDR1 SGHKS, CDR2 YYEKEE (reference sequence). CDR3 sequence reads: CASSLDSRSPGNTIYF. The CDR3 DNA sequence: TGTGCCAGCAGCTTGGATTCCCGAAGCCCTGGAAACACCATATATTTT.

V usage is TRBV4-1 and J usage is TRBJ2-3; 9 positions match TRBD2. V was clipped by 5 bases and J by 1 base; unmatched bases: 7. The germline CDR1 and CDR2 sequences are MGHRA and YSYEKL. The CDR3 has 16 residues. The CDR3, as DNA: TGCGCCAGCAGCAGGCGACTAGCGGCTGGCACAGATACGCAGTATTTT. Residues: CASSRRLAAGTDTQYF.

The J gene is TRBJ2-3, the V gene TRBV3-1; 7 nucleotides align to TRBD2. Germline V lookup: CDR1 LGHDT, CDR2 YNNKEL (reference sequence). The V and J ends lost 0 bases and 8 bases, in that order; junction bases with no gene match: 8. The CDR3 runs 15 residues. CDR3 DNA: TGTGCCAGCAGCCAAGATACGGGAGGCGGAGGTACGCAGTATTTT. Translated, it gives CASSQDTGGGGTQYF.

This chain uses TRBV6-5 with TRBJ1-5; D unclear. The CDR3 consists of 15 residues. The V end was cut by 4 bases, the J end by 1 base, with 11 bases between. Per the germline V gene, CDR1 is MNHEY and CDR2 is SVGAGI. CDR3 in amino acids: CASSLLGESNQPQHF. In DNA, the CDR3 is TGTGCCAGCAGTTTACTTGGGGAGAGCAATCAGCCCCAGCATTTT.

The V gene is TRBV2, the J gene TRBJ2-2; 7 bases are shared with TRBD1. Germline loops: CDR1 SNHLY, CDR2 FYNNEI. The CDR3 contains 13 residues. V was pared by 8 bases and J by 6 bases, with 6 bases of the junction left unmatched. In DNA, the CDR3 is TGTGCCAGCGGGTCCCAGGGGGCCGGGGAGCTGTTTTTT. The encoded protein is CASGSQGAGELFF.

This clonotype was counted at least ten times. The CDR3 loop reads CAWSVGQDQPQHF. The CDR3 DNA sequence: TGTGCCTGGAGTGTCGGTCAGGATCAGCCCCAGCATTTT. The chain combines TRBV30 with TRBJ1-5; D is undetermined. V lost 0 bases and J 5 bases, leaving 8 bases between the germline ends. In germline, CDR1 is GTSNPN, CDR2 SVGIG (reference sequence). This CDR3 is built from 13 residues.

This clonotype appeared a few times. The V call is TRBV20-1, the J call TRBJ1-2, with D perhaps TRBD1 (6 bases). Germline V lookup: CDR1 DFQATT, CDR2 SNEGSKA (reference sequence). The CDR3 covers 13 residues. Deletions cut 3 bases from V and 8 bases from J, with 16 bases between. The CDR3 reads CSASSGGASGYTF. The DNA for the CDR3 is TGCAGTGCTAGTTCCGGGGGCGCTTCCGGCTACACCTTC.

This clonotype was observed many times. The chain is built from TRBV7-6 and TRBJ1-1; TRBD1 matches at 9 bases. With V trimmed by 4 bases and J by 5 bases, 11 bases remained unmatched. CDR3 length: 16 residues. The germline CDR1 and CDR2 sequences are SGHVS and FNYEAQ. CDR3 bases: TGTGCCAGCAGCTCCAAAGCGGGGACAGGGAGGACTGAAGCTTTCTTT. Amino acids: CASSSKAGTGRTEAFF.

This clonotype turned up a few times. This CDR3 is CASSLGTGGRDYEQYF. The CDR3, as DNA: TGCGCCAGCAGCTTGGGGACAGGGGGCCGTGATTACGAGCAGTACTTC. The rearrangement links TRBV5-1 to TRBJ2-7; 11 bases are a match to TRBD1. Germline values: CDR1 SGHRS, CDR2 YFSETQ. V was clipped by 0 bases and J by 4 bases; unmatched bases: 6. There are 16 residues in the CDR3.

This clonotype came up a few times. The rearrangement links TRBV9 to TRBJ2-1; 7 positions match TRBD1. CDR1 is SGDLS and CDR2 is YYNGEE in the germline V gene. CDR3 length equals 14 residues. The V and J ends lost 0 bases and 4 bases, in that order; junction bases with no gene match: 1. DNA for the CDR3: TGTGCCAGCAGCGTAGGGACAGGATACAATGAGCAGTTCTTC. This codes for CASSVGTGYNEQFF.

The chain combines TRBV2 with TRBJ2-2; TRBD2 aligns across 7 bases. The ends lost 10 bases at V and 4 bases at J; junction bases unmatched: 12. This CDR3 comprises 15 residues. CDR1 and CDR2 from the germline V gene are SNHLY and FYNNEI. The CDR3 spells CANKEGSGRTGELFF. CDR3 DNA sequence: TGTGCCAATAAAGAGGGTAGCGGGCGCACCGGGGAGCTGTTTTTT.

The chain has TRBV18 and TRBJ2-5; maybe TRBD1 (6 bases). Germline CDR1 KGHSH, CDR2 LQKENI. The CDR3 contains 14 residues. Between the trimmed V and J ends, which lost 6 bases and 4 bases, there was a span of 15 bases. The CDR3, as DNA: TGTGCCAGCTCTCGTCAGGGGATCGGAGAGACCCAGTACTTC. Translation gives CASSRQGIGETQYF.

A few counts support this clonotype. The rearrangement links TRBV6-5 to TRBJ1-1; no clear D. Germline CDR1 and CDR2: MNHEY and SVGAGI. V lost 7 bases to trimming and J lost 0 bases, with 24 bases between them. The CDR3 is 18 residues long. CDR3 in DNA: TGTGCCAGCAACCCCTACCCGCGGCTCCCTGGGATGAACACTGAAGCTTTCTTT. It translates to CASNPYPRLPGMNTEAFF.

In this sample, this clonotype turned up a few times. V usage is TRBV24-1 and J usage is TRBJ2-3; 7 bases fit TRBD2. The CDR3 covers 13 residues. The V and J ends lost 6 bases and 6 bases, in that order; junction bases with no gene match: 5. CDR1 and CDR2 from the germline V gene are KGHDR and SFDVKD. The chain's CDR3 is CATSLSGKDTQYF. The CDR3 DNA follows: TGTGCCACCAGTTTAAGCGGGAAGGATACGCAGTATTTT.

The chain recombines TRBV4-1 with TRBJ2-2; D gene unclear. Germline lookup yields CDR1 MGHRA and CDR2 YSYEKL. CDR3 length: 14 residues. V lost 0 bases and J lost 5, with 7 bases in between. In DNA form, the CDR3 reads TGCGCCAGCAGCCAAGAAGGGCTAACCGGGGAGCTGTTTTTT. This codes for CASSQEGLTGELFF.

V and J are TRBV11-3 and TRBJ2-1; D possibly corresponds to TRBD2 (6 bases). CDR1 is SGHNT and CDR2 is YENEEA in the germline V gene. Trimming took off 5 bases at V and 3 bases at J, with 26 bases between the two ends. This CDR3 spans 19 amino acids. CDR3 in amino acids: CASSPRGKQEGQNYNEQFF. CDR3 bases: TGTGCCAGCAGCCCCCGCGGTAAGCAGGAGGGCCAAAACTACAATGAGCAGTTCTTC.